This record concerns one TCR beta chain sequence. The antigen it binds to is not known. Per-nucleotide qualities are absent, and no much larger clonotype sits a single base away. CDR1 and CDR2, looked up from the germline V gene (reference sequence), are WNHNN and SYGVQD. From the cysteine up to the phenylalanine, the CDR3 has a length of 14 residues. The sequence is cut down to CDR3 DNA, 42 bases in frame from base 1. V trim: 4 bases; J trim: 7 bases; unmatched bases: 7. Donors were healthy HIV-negative adults with no recently reported acute infections or vaccinations. Every donor was a Caucasian adult living in Nashville, Tennessee, USA. For unsorted samples, about 90 million PBMCs were counted, and genomic DNA was extracted using the QIAamp DNA Blood Mini kit. After blood collection by leukapheresis, PBMCs were isolated using Ficoll-Histopaque density gradient centrifugation and then cryopreserved in the vapor phase of liquid nitrogen.

This sample stems from a study of shared clonotypes between healthy human individuals (dated by TCRdb to about 2020). Background for the entire study: The cohort comprised two women and three men aged 18 to 49 years. The study deeply sequenced blood TCR repertoires of five healthy adults to estimate repertoire size and the extent of clonotype sharing between individuals. To increase sequencing depth and limit assay-specific biases, TCR repertoire library preparation and sequencing were carried out by different laboratories using diverse techniques. Leukapheresis yielded between about 0.85 and 10 billion PBMCs per donor.

Using the deep immunoSEQ assay, multiplex PCR amplified TCR CDR3 regions from genomic DNA. For each cell subset, the extracted genomic DNA was distributed evenly across all wells of several immunoSEQ 96-well plates, and each plate served as one replicate. Each replicate PCR for unsorted PBMC received roughly 300 ng genomic DNA, equal to about 30,000 T cell genomes. Ten immunoSEQ deep assay plates were used to sequence the unsorted PBMC genomic DNA. Purified libraries were quantified with a Qubit 3.0 fluorometer, sized on a Bioanalyzer 2100, and re-quantified with the KAPA Library Quantification kit. Every immunoSEQ 96-well plate was sequenced on a separate single-read 150-cycle Illumina NextSeq 550 flow cell. In the paper's pipeline: The immunoSEQ output contained only junctional sequences without quality scores, so filtering could not match that applied to full-length reads. Sequences were annotated with PyIR, a Python wrapper for IgBLAST v1.9, and V/J genes and CDR3 were assigned using IMGT germline references. Reads with weak V/J assignments (E-value above 1e-6), missing CDR3, stop codons, out-of-frame junctions, or ambiguous translated residues were removed. A V3J clonotype was defined by an identical inferred V gene, J gene, and CDR3 amino acid sequence. To compute the percentage overlap between repertoires, the number of shared unique clonotypes was divided by the size of the smaller repertoire. Richness of each repertoire was evaluated using RTK rarefaction, the Chao1 estimator, and Recon v2.1 estimates of unobserved clonotypes. This immuneACCESS table, as held by TCRdb, lists in-frame sequences with V and J called but not all clones. Of the missing ones, under half trace to an unresolved V gene in checked studies; the others have no known cause. V and J calls and clone size are as listed in that table; D and trimming were resolved from the DNA. The sample has about 490,000 clones on record, 70% to 80% of them singletons. The ten largest clones capture over 10% of the sample.

What the work shows at the level of the full study, not this receptor alone: Based on pairwise subsampling, the degree of clonotype sharing among donors was expected to be affected by sequencing depth. Because the study included a small number of donors, the genetic and exposure-history diversity represented was limited. Only blood was sampled, and tissue TCR repertoires likely differ from those in blood.

Sequencing was performed on PBMCs. This receptor was taken from a woman in her thirties or forties in good health. Some clones in this sample may be carry-over from other donors' samples. The receptor chain draws on TRBV10-1 and TRBJ2-7, with 10 bases matching TRBD1. At the DNA level, the sequence is TGCGCCAGCAGTGCCGGGACAGGGGATCGGGAGCAGTACTTC. Its product reads: CASSAGTGDREQYF.